These 20 T cell receptor beta chains came from one sample sequenced in a study of blood T cells in healthy people across ages. With a J-beta primer mix and a sample-barcoded 5' primer, a second PCR ran about 7 to 12 cycles. Each CDR3 protein gets one entry after TCRdb re-called the 5' RACE reads with MiXCR. Among fewer than 900,000 distinct CDR3 sequences listed, about 40% were seen once. Sequencing input: blood. Every receptor here comes from a woman aged 60 to 75 in good health.

The CDR3 DNA is TGTGCCAGCACCACACGTCTGGCTGAAGCTTTCTTT. Translating gives CASTTRLAEAFF. This chain links TRBV12-3 or TRBV12-4 with TRBJ1-1, with D unresolved. Between the trimmed V and J ends, which lost 7 bases and 6 bases, there was a span of 12 bases. CDR3 length: 12 residues.

This clonotype was picked up a small number of times. This chain joins TRBV4-3 and TRBJ1-2; D is undetermined. The CDR3 has 17 residues. V lost 2 bases, J lost 0 bases, and 16 bases lay in between. CDR1 and CDR2 (germline): LGHNA, YSLEER. CDR3 nucleotides: TGCGCCAGCAGCCAACCCACCGGAGAAGGGCCTAACTATGGCTACACCTTC. Its protein is CASSQPTGEGPNYGYTF.

This clonotype was found a few times. The V gene is TRBV5-1, the J gene TRBJ2-1, with 8 bases that match TRBD1. V shed 1 base and J 8 bases; nucleotides not matched to a gene: 11. Germline-derived CDR1 and CDR2 are SGHRS and YFSETQ. This CDR3 region has 16 residues. This chain's CDR3 is CASSLLLAGGSDEQFF. The CDR3 DNA sequence: TGCGCCAGCAGCTTGTTACTTGCAGGGGGCTCGGATGAGCAGTTCTTC.

To note about this clonotype: Just one base apart from a much larger clone, this may be a read error. This chain connects TRBV29-1 to TRBJ2-4, with no clear D. With 6 bases removed from V and 13 bases from J, the gap between germline ends came to 25 bases. This CDR3 has 14 residues. Germline V gene data show CDR1 as SQVTM and CDR2 as ANQGSEA. CDR3 loop: CSVLSGFNYLGQYF. In nucleotides, the CDR3 is TGCAGCGTCCTGTCCGGGTTCAATTACCTGGGGCAGTACTTC.

The genes are TRBV7-9 and TRBJ1-1; 8 nucleotides align to TRBD1. V was clipped by 5 bases and J by 2 bases; unmatched bases: 4. CDR3 size: 14 residues. Germline V gene lookup returns CDR1 SEHNR and CDR2 FQNEAQ (reference sequence). Written as DNA, the CDR3 is TGTGCCAGCAGCCCGGACAGGGCAAACACTGAAGCTTTCTTT. This sequence encodes CASSPDRANTEAFF. The complete variable domain, with remaining parts taken from reference TRBV7-9 and TRBJ1-1, reads DTGVSQNPRHKITKRGQNVTFRCDPISEHNRLYWYRQTLGQGPEFLTYFQNEAQLEKSRLLSDRFSAERPKGSFSTLEIQRTEQGDSAMYLCASSPDRANTEAFFGQGTRLTVV.

V and J are TRBV11-2 and TRBJ1-2; D might be TRBD1 (6 bases). V lost 1 base and J lost 0, with 9 bases in between. Germline values: CDR1 SGHAT, CDR2 FQNNGV. The CDR3 covers 15 residues. The CDR3 loop reads CASSLGGQPNYGYTF. The DNA of the CDR3 is TGTGCCAGCAGCTTAGGCGGACAGCCTAACTATGGCTACACCTTC.

The gene calls are TRBV14 and TRBJ1-6; no clear D gene. Germline V gene data show CDR1 as SGHDN and CDR2 as FVKESK. CDR3 size: 14 residues. V was pared by 3 bases and J by 9 bases, with 12 bases between. The CDR3 DNA is TGTGCCAGCAGCCACTTAGGAAACGGTTCACCCCTCCACTTT. This encodes CASSHLGNGSPLHF.

The rearrangement uses TRBV7-9 and TRBJ2-1; TRBD2 aligns across 9 bases. CDR3 length: 14 amino acids. Trimming at V came to 5 bases and at J to 8 bases, leaving 7 bases not matched to a gene. Germline CDR1 SEHNR, CDR2 FQNEAQ (reference sequence). The CDR3 nucleotides are TGTGCCAGCAGCCCACTGGGACTAGCAGATGAGCAGTTCTTC. As protein: CASSPLGLADEQFF.

This clonotype was found many times. This sequence joins TRBV28 and TRBJ2-5; TRBD2 matches 7 bases. The CDR3 sequence is 18 residues long. The V and J ends lost 0 bases and 4 bases, in that order; junction bases with no gene match: 14. CDR1 is MDHEN and CDR2 is SYDVKM in the germline V gene. The CDR3 nucleotides read TGTGCCAGCAGTTTATGGCCGAAGACTAGCCAACATAGAGAGACCCAGTACTTC. Residues: CASSLWPKTSQHRETQYF. Looking up the rest from reference TRBV28 and TRBJ2-5 gives the full variable domain: DVKVTQSSRYLVKRTGEKVFLECVQDMDHENMFWYRQDPGLGLRLIYFSYDVKMKEKGDIPEGYSVSREKKERFSLILESASTNQTSMYLCASSLWPKTSQHRETQYFGPGTRLLVL.

This chain connects TRBV7-3 to TRBJ2-1; D is unclear. V was shortened by 4 bases and J by 8 bases, with 9 bases between the two germline ends. Germline loops: CDR1 SGHTA, CDR2 FQGTGA. The CDR3 totals 12 residues. Here the CDR3 DNA reads TGTGCCAGCAGCTCCCAAAGCGATGAGCAGTTCTTC. Amino acid sequence: CASSSQSDEQFF.

J is TRBJ2-1 and V is TRBV20-1; 11 bases map to TRBD1. CDR1 is DFQATT and CDR2 is SNEGSKA in the germline V gene (reference sequence). The CDR3 runs to 18 residues. V lost 0 bases to trimming and J lost 6 bases; unmatched junction nucleotides: 13. The CDR3 loop reads CSARDRDRGSDACNEQFF. The CDR3 nucleotides are TGCAGTGCTAGAGACCGGGACAGGGGGTCCGACGCATGCAATGAGCAGTTCTTC.

In DNA form, the CDR3 reads TGTGCCAGCAGCTTAGGTCACAAGGGACAGCCCCAGCATTTT. This encodes CASSLGHKGQPQHF. V is TRBV7-2 and J is TRBJ1-5; D is undetermined. CDR1 and CDR2 (germline): SGHTA, FQGNSA. Trimming left V 1 base short and J 7 bases short, with 11 bases between. CDR3 length: 14 residues.

In this sample, this clonotype turned up a few times. V is TRBV20-1 and J is TRBJ1-2; 7 nucleotides align to TRBD1. This CDR3 spans 14 amino acids. Germline assignment: CDR1 DFQATT and CDR2 SNEGSKA (reference sequence). V was pared by 2 bases and J by 4 bases, with 7 bases of the junction left unmatched. In DNA, the CDR3 is TGCAGTGCTAGATTAACAGGGGCTCCCTATGGCTACACCTTC. Residues: CSARLTGAPYGYTF.

The genes are TRBV28 and TRBJ2-7; 7 positions agree with TRBD1. CDR3 length: 13 amino acids. CDR1 is MDHEN and CDR2 is SYDVKM in the germline V gene. V dropped 8 bases and J dropped 0; count of bases not matched to a gene: 4. The CDR3 sequence: CASGGQSSYEQYF. CDR3 nucleotide sequence: TGTGCCAGCGGGGGACAGAGCTCCTACGAGCAGTACTTC.

The chain joins TRBV28 to TRBJ2-1, with D maybe TRBD1 (6 bases). The germline V gene encodes CDR1 MDHEN and CDR2 SYDVKM. This CDR3 has 12 amino acids. The V gene lost 6 bases and the J gene lost 7 bases, with 10 bases spanning the gap. Here the CDR3 reads CASRAGVNEQFF. The CDR3 DNA follows: TGTGCCAGCAGGGCAGGGGTAAATGAGCAGTTCTTC.

This clonotype was counted between two and nine times. The gene calls are TRBV12-3 or TRBV12-4 and TRBJ1-2; D is unclear. V dropped 2 bases and J dropped 8 bases, with 9 bases sitting between them. This CDR3 spans 12 amino acids. The CDR3 DNA reads as TGTGCCAGCAGTTTATGGGCAGGAGGCTACACCTTC. It codes for CASSLWAGGYTF.

This chain joins TRBV4-1 and TRBJ2-7; a possible D gene is TRBD2 (6 bases). Trimming cost V 1 base and J 0 bases, with 16 bases left between them. In germline, CDR1 is MGHRA, CDR2 YSYEKL. The CDR3 is 17 residues long. DNA of the CDR3: TGCGCCAGCAGCCAAGGGGGGGTAGCGGAGAGCTCCTACGAGCAGTACTTC. Translating gives CASSQGGVAESSYEQYF.

The table lists this clonotype with a few counts. J is TRBJ2-5 and V is TRBV13; TRBD1 matches at 7 bases. The end of the DNA is better explained by TRBJ2-7, so the J call may be wrong. The length of the CDR3 is 14 residues. Germline CDR1 PRHDT, CDR2 FYEKMQ (reference sequence). In DNA, the CDR3 is TGTGCCGGAAGCGCGGCAGGGGGTAGGCGCGAGCAGTACTTC. It encodes CAGSAAGGRREQYF.

The chain recombines TRBV6-2 or TRBV6-3 with TRBJ1-1; no reliable D call. Germline assignment: CDR1 MNHEY and CDR2 SVGEGT. V lost 3 bases to trimming and J lost 11 bases, with 10 bases between them. This CDR3 region has 11 residues. In DNA, the CDR3 is TGTGCCAGCAGTTATCGATTGGACGCTTTCTTT. Encoded protein: CASSYRLDAFF.

The chain recombines TRBV5-1 with TRBJ1-4, with no clear D. Germline V gene data show CDR1 as SGHRS and CDR2 as YFSETQ. This CDR3 is built from 14 residues. With 4 bases removed from V and 5 bases from J, the gap between germline ends came to 12 bases. CDR3 coding DNA: TGCGCCAGCAGCATGCAAGGCCTCAATGAAAAACTGTTTTTT. As protein: CASSMQGLNEKLFF.